This T cell receptor beta chain is from a study of T-cell memory formation after mild COVID-19. Germline V CDR1 and CDR2: MNHEY, SVGAGI. This CDR3 contains 17 residues. V lost 1 base, J lost 4 bases, and 6 bases stayed unmatched. This clonotype was counted a few times. cDNA libraries for TCR alpha and TCR beta, carrying sample barcodes and UMIs, came from 5'RACE with constant-segment primers. In TCRdb, the 5' RACE reads were re-called with MiXCR into one record per CDR3 protein. Among roughly 550,000 distinct CDR3 sequences listed, about a fifth were seen once. Sequencing input: PBMCs or a T cell subset sorted from them (not recorded which). The V and J genes are TRBV6-5 and TRBJ2-2; 10 nucleotides match TRBD2. This TCR was sampled from an adult woman who had mild COVID-19 (a few samples of this study predate the infection). Cell type and time point are not known. CDR3 protein: CASSYFASGGTTGELFF. DNA of the CDR3: TGTGCCAGCAGTTACTTCGCTAGCGGGGGCACCACCGGGGAGCTGTTTTTT.